The following is a T cell receptor beta chain sequence with its context. Its antigen remains unidentified. The source of the sample is a study of shared clonotypes between healthy human individuals. The study's findings and limits: Across a few donors, naive CD4 shared roughly 5%, naive CD8 more than 3%, memory CD4 roughly 2.2%, memory CD8 roughly 0.37%. The expectation was that sequencing depth would affect clonotype sharing among donors.

CDR1 is MDHEN, CDR2 SYDVKM, per germline. V lost 4 bases, J lost 0 bases, and 9 bases stayed unmatched. This CDR3 has 16 residues. Replicate PCRs run on sorted subsets employed 200 ng DNA, approximately 30,000 T cell genomes. Per the original methods: Sequence data from immunoSEQ were junction-only and lacked quality scores; consequently, filtering differed. Libraries were prepared by immunoSEQ multiplex PCR; TCRdb keeps only in-frame clonotypes and omits some of them. V and J calls and clone size are as listed in that table; D and trimming were resolved from the DNA. The sample comprises 400,000 or so clones, roughly 96% of which are singletons, and 0.32% rests with the top ten.

This receptor was identified in a man aged 30 to 45 in good health. The sequencing input was memory CD8+ T cells sorted from blood. As to subset: CD45RO+ cells pooled with CCR7-negative TemRA cells. The chain joins TRBV28 to TRBJ2-7; the match to TRBD1 covers 7 bases. The CDR3 sequence: CASSYLDRSSSYEQYF. The CDR3 region has the DNA TGTGCCAGCAGTTACCTGGACAGGTCGAGCTCCTACGAGCAGTACTTC.